A single sample is the source of the 14 T cell receptor beta chains below, sequenced in a study of metastatic and nonmetastatic thyroid tumors. None of the patients had undergone any treatment ahead of thyroid surgery. TCRdb re-analyzed the PCR reads through MiXCR. The sample lists 13,000 or so clones, about 28% occurring once. The sequencing sample was made of blood. These receptors originate from a female donor with papillary thyroid cancer or a benign thyroid nodule (not recorded which). Some clones in this sample may be carry-over from other donors' samples.

The sample holds a few counts of this clone. Germline is not matched at one junction end, which may reflect a read error. The chain joins TRBV10-1 to TRBJ1-2; D gene uncertain. The CDR3 extends over 13 amino acids. Germline lookup yields CDR1 WNHNN and CDR2 SYGVQD (reference sequence). The CDR3 spells CASTEARFYGYTF. In DNA form, the CDR3 reads TGCGCCAGCACTGAGGCCCGGTTTTATGGCTACACCTTC.

In its sample, this clone was seen a few times. The chain combines TRBV6-2 or TRBV6-3 with TRBJ2-7, with TRBD2 matching over 7 bases. Germline assignment: CDR1 MNHEY and CDR2 SVGEGT. The CDR3 is made up of 15 amino acids. V trimming: 2 bases; J trimming: 4 bases; junction bases outside the gene matches: 8. As DNA, the CDR3 is TGTGCCAGCAGTTACGAAGCGGGGCTCATATACGAGCAGTACTTC. It specifies CASSYEAGLIYEQYF.

Within the sample, this clone is medium-sized. The chain employs TRBV12-3 or TRBV12-4 and TRBJ2-3; TRBD2 is a possible D gene (5 bases). The CDR3 consists of 13 residues. Trimming cost V 6 bases and J 3 bases, with 10 bases left between them. The CDR3 DNA follows: TGTGCCAGCAGCGAGGGCCTTACAGATACGCAGTATTTT. Translating gives CASSEGLTDTQYF.

In this sample, this clone is medium-sized. V and J are TRBV6-1 and TRBJ2-7, with 10 bases aligning to TRBD2. V trimming: 8 bases; J trimming: 3 bases; junction bases outside the gene matches: 10. CDR3 length: 15 residues. Germline loops: CDR1 MNHNS, CDR2 SASEGT. Here the CDR3 DNA reads TGTGCCAGCCCCCCAGCGGGAGGGGTTCTCTACGAGCAGTACTTC. Its translation: CASPPAGGVLYEQYF.

The chain is built from TRBV12-3 or TRBV12-4 and TRBJ2-1, with D unresolved. V dropped 3 bases and J dropped 9 bases, with 9 bases sitting between them. The CDR3 has 12 amino acids. Written as DNA, the CDR3 is TGTGCCAGCAGTTTCGATATGGTTGAGCAGTTCTTC. It translates to CASSFDMVEQFF.

V and J are TRBV20-1 and TRBJ1-5, with 9 bases that match TRBD1. V lost 6 bases and J lost 6; bases outside the gene matches: 9. The germline CDR1 and CDR2 sequences are DFQATT and SNEGSKA (reference sequence). The CDR3 runs 14 residues. The CDR3 DNA follows: TGCAGTGCCCGGGGACAGGGCGGGGGTCAGCCCCAGCATTTT. Translated, it gives CSARGQGGGQPQHF.

The CDR3 protein is CAWSVQWHGGYTF. The CDR3 coding sequence is TGTGCCTGGAGTGTACAATGGCACGGTGGCTACACCTTC. The rearrangement uses TRBV30 and TRBJ1-2; no definite D call. Between the trimmed V and J ends, which lost 0 bases and 7 bases, there was a span of 12 bases. This CDR3 is built from 13 residues. Germline V CDR1 and CDR2: GTSNPN, SVGIG (reference sequence).

This clone appeared many times. A much larger clone is a single base away; this may be a read error. The chain couples TRBV20-1 to TRBJ1-1, with 9 bases that match TRBD1. The length of the CDR3 is 12 residues. From germline, CDR1 is DFQATT and CDR2 SNEGSKA (reference sequence). The V segment lost 5 bases and the J segment 7 bases; nucleotides outside the gene matches: 5. Here the CDR3 DNA reads TGCAGTGCTCCTACAGGGGGCCTTGAAGCTTTCTTT. Translation gives CSAPTGGLEAFF.

J is TRBJ2-7 and V is TRBV11-3, with D perhaps given as TRBD1 or TRBD2 (5 bases each). Trimming removed 0 bases from V and 3 bases from J, with 12 bases in between. CDR3 length: 15 residues. Germline CDR1 SGHNT, CDR2 YENEEA. CDR3 bases: TGTGCCAGCAGCTTAGATGAAGAGGGGTACTACGAGCAGTACTTC. Its translation is CASSLDEEGYYEQYF.

The sample holds many counts of this clone. This sequence joins TRBV5-6 and TRBJ2-5, with 7 bases that match TRBD1. The V gene's germline CDR1 is SGHDT and CDR2 YYEEEE. This CDR3 is 13 amino acids long. V was pared by 2 bases and J by 3 bases, with 1 base of the junction left unmatched. In nucleotides, the CDR3 is TGTGCCAGCAGCTTTCAGGGGGAAGAGACCCAGTACTTC. Translated: CASSFQGEETQYF.

This clone was counted only a few times. The chain carries TRBV10-2 and TRBJ2-3; TRBD2 matches at 16 bases. J gave up 4 bases and V 6 bases, and 7 bases lay outside the gene matches. CDR3 length: 17 residues. Looked up from germline, CDR1 is WSHSY and CDR2 is SAAADI. CDR3 nucleotides: TGCGCCAGCAGACTAGCGGGACTAGCGGGAGGGCCAGATACGCAGTATTTT. It translates to CASRLAGLAGGPDTQYF.

This clone appeared a few times. The rearrangement links TRBV12-3 or TRBV12-4 to TRBJ2-1; D is unclear. Trimming took off 6 bases at V and 7 bases at J, with 13 bases between the two ends. The CDR3 runs 13 residues. CDR3 in amino acids: CASSRTRRNEQFF. The CDR3 nucleotides are TGTGCCAGCAGCCGGACCCGACGAAATGAGCAGTTCTTC.

This clone was picked up a small number of times. The rearrangement uses TRBV12-3 or TRBV12-4 and TRBJ1-2, with no clear D. The CDR3 has 15 amino acids. Trimming cost V 7 bases and J 1 base, with 16 bases left between them. In DNA, the CDR3 is TGTGCCAGCACCAATGAAATTGAGTTTAACTATGGCTACACCTTC. Its protein is CASTNEIEFNYGYTF.

This chain connects TRBV11-2 to TRBJ1-1, with TRBD1 identical over 8 bases. Germline lookup yields CDR1 SGHAT and CDR2 FQNNGV. The CDR3 totals 17 residues. After removal of 2 bases from V and 4 bases from J, the junction contained 12 bases not matched to a gene. The CDR3 loop reads CASSLLVRGLGGTEAFF. CDR3 sequence (DNA): TGTGCCAGCAGCTTACTAGTCAGGGGGCTTGGGGGCACTGAAGCTTTCTTT.